This record concerns one T cell receptor (beta chain) sequence. What it binds is not known. This CDR3 has 15 amino acids. Germline V gene lookup returns CDR1 SGHAT and CDR2 FQNNGV. The V and J ends lost 3 bases and 0 bases, in that order; junction bases with no gene match: 3. This sample stems from a study of Ad26.COV2.S vaccination and SARS-CoV-2 variants. About the study: Donor got 5x10^10 or 1x10^11 viral particles of Ad26.COV2.S.

Profiled with immunoSEQ multiplex PCR; TCRdb holds only in-frame clones, not every one. The data show over 350,000 clones, around nine tenths seen once. Treatment defined: roughly 18 received Ad26.COV2.S at low or high dose, single or two shots; about 5 received placebo; per-sample allocation not given. It was on day 63 after the first vaccine or placebo injection that samples were taken. The administered vaccine (an Ad26 vector) expressed Wuhan-strain SARS-CoV-2 spike. Study-level results: Among vaccine recipients, spike-specific TCR breadth exceeded that of placebo recipients. Comparable non-spike TCR breadth was observed in vaccine and placebo recipients.

The receptor comes from a person aged 18-65 years who received the Ad26.COV2.S COVID-19 vaccine or a placebo. V gene TRBV11-2 combines with J gene TRBJ1-2; 8 bases line up with TRBD1. The source was peripheral blood, collected in a trial of Ad26.COV2.S vaccine versus placebo. CDR3 in DNA: TGTGCCAGCAGCTTGGGACAGGTTGCTAACTATGGCTACACCTTC. Its protein is CASSLGQVANYGYTF.